These T cell receptor beta chains were read from a single sample in a study of shared clonotypes between healthy human individuals. Measured with immunoSEQ multiplex PCR; TCRdb has only the in-frame clones, and not every one. Altogether approximately 1.5 million clones are present, around 98.5% being singletons, with the ten largest covering roughly 0.36%. Sequenced: naive CD4+ T cells sorted from blood. The receptor source for this set is a young man in good health. Each CDR3 is given with its conserved first and last residue. D genes are given only for firm matches. A row's size may be missing; if present it is once, few, many or a size class.

j_call v_call clone_size d_call cdr3_aa cdr3_nt
TRBJ2-7 TRBV5-1 . TRBD2 CASSHSGTTYEQYF TGCGCCAGCAGCCATTCCGGGACTACCTACGAGCAGTACTTC
TRBJ2-7 TRBV6-1 . . CASSEVPYEQYF TGTGCCAGCAGTGAGGTCCCCTACGAGCAGTACTTC
TRBJ2-7 TRBV4-1 . . CASSQDWAGYYEQYF TGCGCCAGCAGCCAAGATTGGGCAGGGTACTACGAGCAGTACTTC
TRBJ2-3 TRBV11-3 . . CASSFTSSTDTQYF TGTGCCAGCAGCTTCACTAGTAGCACAGATACGCAGTATTTT
TRBJ1-2 TRBV4-1 . . CASSQAGNRYGYTF TGCGCCAGCAGCCAAGCAGGGAATCGCTATGGCTACACCTTC
TRBJ2-5 TRBV14 . TRBD1 CASSRRTGLLETQYF TGTGCCAGCAGCCGACGGACAGGGCTCTTGGAGACCCAGTACTTC
TRBJ2-3 TRBV5-6 . . CASSMEGAGARTDTQYF TGTGCCAGCAGCATGGAGGGGGCAGGGGCTAGGACAGATACGCAGTATTTT
TRBJ2-1 TRBV5-1 once TRBD2 CASSGTSGPSSYNEQFF TGCGCCAGCAGCGGGACTAGCGGGCCGAGCTCCTACAATGAGCAGTTCTTC
TRBJ1-5 TRBV28 once TRBD1 CASSPGQGDQPQHF TGTGCCAGCAGCCCGGGACAGGGGGATCAGCCCCAGCATTTT
TRBJ2-1 TRBV18 once TRBD2 CASSPSGLAGAYEQFF TGTGCCAGCTCACCTTCGGGACTAGCGGGAGCCTATGAGCAGTTCTTC
TRBJ2-2 TRBV11-2 . . CASSLHMNTGELFF TGTGCCAGCAGCTTACATATGAACACCGGGGAGCTGTTTTTT
TRBJ2-5 TRBV6-1 . . CASSEGALILETQYF TGTGCCAGCAGTGAAGGGGCACTGATTTTAGAGACCCAGTACTTC
TRBJ1-2 TRBV28 once . CASSLISRVHYGYTF TGTGCCAGCAGTTTAATCAGCAGGGTGCATTATGGCTACACCTTC
TRBJ1-2 TRBV18 once TRBD1 CASSTTGADNYGYTF TGTGCCAGCTCAACGACAGGGGCCGATAACTATGGCTACACCTTC
TRBJ2-3 TRBV5-4 . . CASSLAPGSSTDTQYF TGTGCCAGCAGCTTGGCCCCAGGATCTAGCACAGATACGCAGTATTTT
TRBJ2-2 TRBV5-5 . TRBD1 CASSLGLVGTGVVRELFF TGTGCCAGCAGCTTGGGCCTCGTCGGGACAGGGGTGGTCCGGGAGCTGTTTTTT
TRBJ1-2 TRBV4-1 once . CASRPTGEANYGYTF TGCGCCAGCAGACCGACGGGGGAGGCTAACTATGGCTACACCTTC
TRBJ2-3 TRBV13 . . CASSLKTVSTDTQYF TGTGCCAGCAGCTTAAAGACGGTTAGCACAGATACGCAGTATTTT
TRBJ1-4 TRBV6-1 once TRBD1 CASSAQGARRTNEKLFF TGTGCCAGCAGTGCCCAGGGGGCGCGGAGGACTAATGAAAAACTGTTTTTT
TRBJ2-7 TRBV7-8 . TRBD2 CASVSGSAFYEQYF TGTGCCAGCGTTAGCGGGAGCGCGTTCTACGAGCAGTACTTC
TRBJ1-1 TRBV5-6 . . CASSLQGIGIMNTEAFF TGTGCCAGCAGCCTCCAGGGTATCGGGATCATGAACACTGAAGCTTTCTTT
TRBJ2-5 TRBV5-5 once TRBD2 CASSPGTSGQKETQYF TGTGCCAGCAGCCCAGGGACTAGCGGACAAAAAGAGACCCAGTACTTC
TRBJ1-2 TRBV7-9 once TRBD1 CASSLIPPTGESYGYTF TGTGCCAGCAGCTTAATTCCGCCTACAGGGGAAAGCTATGGCTACACCTTC
TRBJ1-2 TRBV5-6 . . CASSFPGVGYGYTF TGTGCCAGCAGCTTTCCAGGGGTGGGCTATGGCTACACCTTC
TRBJ2-7 TRBV11-3 . . CASSLSGATYEQYF TGTGCCAGCAGCTTATCAGGGGCCACCTACGAGCAGTACTTC
TRBJ2-7 TRBV5-1 . TRBD1 CASSSRDRVNEQYF TGCGCCAGCAGCTCGAGGGACAGGGTAAACGAGCAGTACTTC
TRBJ1-2 TRBV19 . . CASSIAWDYGYTF TGTGCCAGTAGTATTGCGTGGGACTATGGCTACACCTTC
TRBJ1-5 TRBV28 . . CASVARQDNQPQHF TGTGCCAGCGTTGCACGACAGGACAATCAGCCCCAGCATTTT
TRBJ2-1 TRBV7-9 . TRBD2 CASSLRTSTSYNEQFF TGTGCCAGCAGCTTACGGACTAGCACTTCCTACAATGAGCAGTTCTTC
TRBJ2-7 TRBV2 . TRBD1 CARSGTGGSEQYF TGTGCCAGATCCGGGACAGGGGGCTCCGAGCAGTACTTC
TRBJ2-7 TRBV29-1 . TRBD2 CSVVVAGKIYEQYF TGCAGCGTGGTCGTAGCGGGAAAGATCTACGAGCAGTACTTC
TRBJ2-7 TRBV15 . . CATSRGPFRYDEQYF TGTGCCACCAGCAGAGGGCCTTTTAGATACGACGAGCAGTACTTC
TRBJ2-1 TRBV7-7 . TRBD1 CASSLGLAGGGEQFF TGTGCTAGCAGCTTAGGTCTAGCAGGGGGTGGGGAGCAGTTCTTC
TRBJ1-1 TRBV5-8 . . CASSLADRFAFF TGTGCCAGCAGCTTGGCCGACCGTTTCGCTTTCTTT
TRBJ1-3 TRBV5-1 . . CASSLARQIGNTIYF TGCGCCAGCAGCTTGGCCAGGCAGATTGGAAACACCATATATTTT
TRBJ2-5 TRBV5-5 . . CASSLEGFGRTLKETQYF TGTGCCAGCAGCTTGGAAGGTTTCGGGCGGACCCTTAAAGAGACCCAGTACTTC
TRBJ2-1 TRBV2 . TRBD1 CASSRTGGSNNEQFF TGTGCCAGCAGCCGGACAGGGGGCTCTAACAATGAGCAGTTCTTC
TRBJ2-1 TRBV5-4 . . CASSPETSYNEQFF TGTGCCAGCAGCCCGGAGACTAGCTACAATGAGCAGTTCTTC
TRBJ2-6 TRBV18 . TRBD1 CASSPLGTAVGGANVLTF TGTGCCAGCTCACCACTTGGGACAGCGGTCGGCGGGGCCAACGTCCTGACTTTC
TRBJ2-5 TRBV7-2 . . CASSYRIGGFQETQYF TGTGCCAGCAGCTATAGAATAGGCGGCTTCCAAGAGACCCAGTACTTC
TRBJ1-4 TRBV28 . . CASSFSQQKLFF TGTGCCAGCAGCTTCTCGCAGCAAAAACTGTTTTTT
TRBJ2-7 TRBV20-1 . . CSPWSYEQYF TGCTCCCCTTGGTCCTACGAGCAGTACTTC
TRBJ2-7 TRBV19 . TRBD1 CASSGQGSYEQYF TGTGCCAGTAGTGGACAGGGGTCGTACGAGCAGTACTTC
TRBJ2-3 TRBV11-3 once . CASSPRPSTDTQYF TGTGCCAGCAGCCCCCGTCCCAGCACAGATACGCAGTATTTT
TRBJ2-5 TRBV9 once . CASSVEGGTETQYF TGTGCCAGCAGCGTAGAGGGTGGCACAGAGACCCAGTACTTC
TRBJ1-5 TRBV9 . . CASSPSVFRNQPQHF TGTGCCAGCAGCCCCTCTGTCTTTCGGAATCAGCCCCAGCATTTT
TRBJ2-7 TRBV19 . TRBD2 CASSGASGFGEQYF TGTGCCAGTAGTGGGGCTAGCGGGTTCGGCGAGCAGTACTTC
TRBJ2-5 TRBV10-2 . . CASSPGHQETQYF TGCGCCAGCAGCCCGGGACATCAAGAGACCCAGTACTTC
TRBJ2-2 TRBV7-7 . TRBD2 CATGTGGTGELFF TGTGCGACCGGGACGGGGGGGACCGGGGAGCTGTTTTTT
TRBJ1-1 TRBV14 . . CASSQDFGRIAFF TGTGCCAGCAGCCAAGATTTCGGCAGAATAGCTTTCTTT
TRBJ2-7 TRBV10-3 once . CAISVTSTHPSLYEQYF TGTGCCATCAGTGTTACTAGCACCCACCCTTCGCTCTACGAGCAGTACTTC
TRBJ2-7 TRBV27 once TRBD2 CASKRHLASGAYEQYF TGTGCCAGCAAACGACACCTGGCTAGCGGTGCCTACGAGCAGTACTTC
TRBJ2-7 TRBV2 . TRBD2 CASSGTSGNSPLYEQYF TGTGCCAGCAGCGGGACTAGCGGTAATTCCCCACTCTACGAGCAGTACTTC